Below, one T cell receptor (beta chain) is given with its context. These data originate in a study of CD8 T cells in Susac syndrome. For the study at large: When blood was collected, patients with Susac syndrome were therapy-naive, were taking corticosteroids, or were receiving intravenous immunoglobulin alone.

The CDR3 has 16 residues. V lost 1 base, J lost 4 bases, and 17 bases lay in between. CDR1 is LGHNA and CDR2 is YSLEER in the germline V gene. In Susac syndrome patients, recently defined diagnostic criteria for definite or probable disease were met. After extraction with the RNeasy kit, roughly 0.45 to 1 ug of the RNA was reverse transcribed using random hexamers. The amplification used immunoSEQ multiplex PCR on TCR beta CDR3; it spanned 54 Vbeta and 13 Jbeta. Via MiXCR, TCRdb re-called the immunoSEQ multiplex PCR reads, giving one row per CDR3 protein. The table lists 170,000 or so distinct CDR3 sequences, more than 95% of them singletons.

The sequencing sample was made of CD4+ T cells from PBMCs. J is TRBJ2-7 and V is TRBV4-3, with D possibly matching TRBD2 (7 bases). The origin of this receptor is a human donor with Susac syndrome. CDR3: CASSQAGAGALYEQYF. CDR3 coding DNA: TGCGCCAGCAGCCAAGCAGGGGCGGGGGCCCTTTACGAGCAGTACTTC.